This TCR beta chain was profiled in a study of cytomegalovirus exposure and HLA in healthy donors. Regarding the study as a whole: A few chains linked to CMV were shown in vitro to be specific for CMV antigens.

Sequencing used immunoSEQ multiplex PCR; TCRdb keeps in-frame clones, though not all of them. The sample includes tens of thousands of clones, about 90% of them seen just once. As concerns this clone: Its target is not known.

This CDR3 has 16 residues. The germline CDR1 and CDR2 sequences are SQVTM and ANQGSEA. Losses at the gene ends were 4 bases for V and 7 bases for J; bases not matched to a gene: 17. Sample: PBMCs. The TCR sequence derives from a woman between 18 and 30 years old in good health and CMV-seropositive. The chain couples TRBV29-1 to TRBJ1-1; 8 bases line up with TRBD1. Here the CDR3 reads CSVVLSFLDREDEAFF. The CDR3 DNA reads TGCAGCGTTGTGCTTTCGTTTCTGGACAGGGAGGATGAAGCTTTCTTT. Complete variable domain (other parts from reference TRBV29-1 and TRBJ1-1): SAVISQKPSRDICQRGTSLTIQCQVDSQVTMMFWYRQQPGQSLTLIATANQGSEATYESGFVIDKFPISRPNLTFSTLTVSNMSPEDSSIYLCSVVLSFLDREDEAFFGQGTRLTVV.